Below are 8 T cell receptor beta chains sequenced from a single sample in a study of cytomegalovirus exposure and HLA in healthy donors. Amplification used 60 Vbeta primers and 13 Jbeta primers. Libraries were prepared by immunoSEQ multiplex PCR; TCRdb keeps only in-frame clonotypes and omits some of them. The sample yields 150,000 to 200,000 clones, around 78% seen once. Sequences were obtained from PBMCs. The receptor set was obtained from a woman aged 45-59 years in good health and CMV-seropositive.

This sequence joins TRBV5-6 and TRBJ2-7, with 8 bases aligning to TRBD1. In germline, CDR1 is SGHDT, CDR2 YYEEEE. CDR3 length: 15 residues. V shed 2 bases, J shed 0 bases, and the junction held 4 bases outside the gene matches. In nucleotides, the CDR3 is TGTGCCAGCAGCTTCGGACAGGGTCTCTCCTACGAGCAGTACTTC. Its translation is CASSFGQGLSYEQYF.

The V gene is TRBV6-5, the J gene TRBJ1-3, with D possibly TRBD1 on 6 matching bases. Per germline, CDR1 MNHEY and CDR2 SVGAGI. The germline V and J ends were trimmed by 4 bases and 4 bases, with 11 bases remaining between them. This CDR3 has 14 amino acids. CDR3 loop: CASSSPGAGNTIYF. Written as DNA, the CDR3 is TGTGCCAGCAGTTCGCCAGGGGCGGGAAACACCATATATTTT.

The chain employs TRBV5-1 and TRBJ1-3; 7 nucleotides line up with TRBD1. The CDR3 runs 14 residues. J was trimmed by 8 bases and V by 2 bases; bases with no gene match: 7. Germline V gene data show CDR1 as SGHRS and CDR2 as YFSETQ. CDR3 in amino acids: CASSLGQDLDTIYF. The CDR3 coding sequence is TGCGCCAGCAGCTTAGGACAGGACTTGGACACCATATATTTT.

The V gene is TRBV11-2, the J gene TRBJ1-1; D might be TRBD1 (5 bases). The CDR3 contains 15 residues. Germline V CDR1 and CDR2: SGHAT, FQNNGV. V lost 4 bases and J lost 0, with 12 bases in between. CDR3 nucleotide sequence: TGTGCCAGCAGCTCATTGGGGGGATTGAACACTGAAGCTTTCTTT. Its translation: CASSSLGGLNTEAFF. The entire variable domain, with the rest obtained from reference TRBV11-2 and TRBJ1-1, is as follows: EAGVAQSPRYKIIEKRQSVAFWCNPISGHATLYWYQQILGQGPKLLIQFQNNGVVDDSQLPKDRFSAERLKGVDSTLKIQPAKLEDSAVYLCASSSLGGLNTEAFFGQGTRLTVV.

The chain couples TRBV5-1 to TRBJ2-5; possibly TRBD2 for D (5 bases). Germline V gives CDR1 SGHRS, CDR2 YFSETQ. V lost 4 bases, J lost 3 bases, and 13 bases lay in between. CDR3 size: 14 residues. In nucleotides, the CDR3 is TGCGCCAGCAGCCCAGCAACGGGGAAAGAGACCCAGTACTTC. The encoded protein is CASSPATGKETQYF. Combining the CDR3 with reference TRBV5-1 and TRBJ2-5 gives the whole variable domain KAGVTQTPRYLIKTRGQQVTLSCSPISGHRSVSWYQQTPGQGLQFLFEYFSETQRNKGNFPGRFSGRQFSNSRSEMNVSTLELGDSALYLCASSPATGKETQYFGPGTRLLVL.

The chain is built from TRBV5-1 and TRBJ1-1; 9 bases fit TRBD1. The germline V gene encodes CDR1 SGHRS and CDR2 YFSETQ. V lost 4 bases, J lost 8 bases, and 6 bases stayed unmatched. This CDR3 comprises 13 residues. CDR3: CASSPRGQGEAFF. Here the CDR3 DNA reads TGCGCCAGCAGCCCCCGGGGACAGGGCGAAGCTTTCTTT.

This clone was counted between two and nine times. This chain connects TRBV19 to TRBJ2-6; the match to TRBD1 covers 9 bases. There are 18 residues in the CDR3. The V gene's germline CDR1 is LNHDA and CDR2 SQIVND (reference sequence). The V and J ends lost 9 bases and 4 bases, in that order; junction bases with no gene match: 16. CDR3 loop: CASRAGQGLPWGANVLTF. The CDR3 coding sequence is TGTGCCAGCAGAGCGGGACAGGGACTCCCTTGGGGGGCCAACGTCCTGACTTTC.

The J gene is TRBJ1-2, the V gene TRBV5-4; D is possibly TRBD1 (6 bases). The V end was cut by 3 bases, the J end by 8 bases, with 17 bases between. There are 14 residues in the CDR3. Germline values: CDR1 SGHNT, CDR2 YYREEE (reference sequence). CDR3 DNA sequence: TGTGCCAGCAGCTCGAGGGGGACATCATTGGGCTACACCTTC. It codes for CASSSRGTSLGYTF.